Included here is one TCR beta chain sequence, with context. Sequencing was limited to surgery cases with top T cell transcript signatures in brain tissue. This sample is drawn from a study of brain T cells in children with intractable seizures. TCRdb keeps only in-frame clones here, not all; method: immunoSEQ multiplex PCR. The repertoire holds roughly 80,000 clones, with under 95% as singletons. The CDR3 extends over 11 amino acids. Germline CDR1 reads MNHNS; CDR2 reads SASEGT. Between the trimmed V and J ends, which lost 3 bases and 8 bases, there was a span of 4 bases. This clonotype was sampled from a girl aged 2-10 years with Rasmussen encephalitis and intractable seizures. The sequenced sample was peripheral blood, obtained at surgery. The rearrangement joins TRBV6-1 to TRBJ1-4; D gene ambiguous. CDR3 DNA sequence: TGTGCCAGCAGTGAGTTAGAAAAACTGTTTTTT. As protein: CASSELEKLFF.